This T cell receptor beta chain was identified in a study of shared clonotypes between healthy human individuals. Researchers ran the assay at a deep level. Profiling relied on immunoSEQ multiplex PCR, and the TCRdb table lists in-frame clones only, not all of them. The sample carries fewer than 2.5 million clones, approximately 94% recorded once. Study findings and constraints: The naive CD4 repertoires of several donors were compared, and roughly 5% of clonotypes were shared. In contrast to clonotypes shared by all four donors, non-shared clonotypes had lower generation probabilities. Sorted-subset sequencing, rarefaction showed, was incomplete despite large depth.

Comment on this clone: Its antigen is as yet unknown.

V lost 6 bases and J lost 8, with 13 bases in between. Germline CDR1 and CDR2: SNHLY and FYNNEI. The length of the CDR3 is 12 residues. This TCR was recovered from a man aged 18 to 35 in good health. Some clones in this sample may be carry-over from other donors' samples. The chain carries TRBV2 and TRBJ1-2, with no clear D. Sequencing was carried out using naive CD4+ T cells from PBMCs. The subset: CD45RA+ positively selected. DNA for the CDR3: TGTGCCAGCAGCTACAGTGGATGGGGCTACACCTTC. This sequence encodes CASSYSGWGYTF.